This is a list of T cell receptor beta chains from one sample in a study of blood T cell repertoires in COVID-19. Measured with immunoSEQ multiplex PCR; TCRdb has only the in-frame clones, and not every one. The sample lists about 260,000 clones; about 83% were seen once. The sequencing sample was made of PBMCs or T cells enriched from blood (not recorded which). These receptor sequences come from a woman aged 45-65 years who had recovered from COVID-19. Each CDR3 is given with its conserved first and last residue. The order of the fields is V gene, clone size, J gene, D gene, CDR3 DNA, CDR3 protein. D genes are given only for firm matches. Size values are once, few and many counts, or a class for expanded clones, and some rows have none.

V gene: TRBV5-6
clone size: NA
J gene: TRBJ1-1
D gene: NA
CDR3 DNA: TGTGCCAGCAGCTTGTTATGGAGCATGAACACTGAAGCTTTCTTT
CDR3 protein: CASSLLWSMNTEAFF

V gene: TRBV4-1
clone size: NA
J gene: TRBJ1-1
D gene: NA
CDR3 DNA: TGCGCCAGCAGCCAAGATCTGGGAGGTTGGAACACTGAAGCTTTCTTT
CDR3 protein: CASSQDLGGWNTEAFF

V gene: TRBV15
clone size: NA
J gene: TRBJ2-7
D gene: NA
CDR3 DNA: TGTGCCACCAGCACTCAGGGAAACCCAGGGGAGCAGTACTTC
CDR3 protein: CATSTQGNPGEQYF

V gene: TRBV14
clone size: few
J gene: TRBJ2-5
D gene: TRBD2
CDR3 DNA: TGTGCCAGCAGCCTCAGGACTAGCGGGGTAGAGACCCAGTACTTC
CDR3 protein: CASSLRTSGVETQYF

V gene: TRBV10-3
clone size: once
J gene: TRBJ2-5
D gene: TRBD1
CDR3 DNA: TGTGCCAGCGGACAGGAACTTAAGATGATGACCCAGTACTTC
CDR3 protein: CASGQELKMMTQYF

V gene: TRBV5-1
clone size: NA
J gene: TRBJ1-1
D gene: NA
CDR3 DNA: TGCGCCAGCTCCCCACAGGGAAATGAAGCTTTCTTT
CDR3 protein: CASSPQGNEAFF

V gene: TRBV30
clone size: few
J gene: TRBJ2-2
D gene: NA
CDR3 DNA: TGTGCCTGGAGTGTACAGGGAAGGGATACCGGGGAGCTGTTTTTT
CDR3 protein: CAWSVQGRDTGELFF

V gene: TRBV3-1/TRBV3-2
clone size: NA
J gene: TRBJ2-3
D gene: NA
CDR3 DNA: TGTGCCAGCGGACTGCGGGGCCACACAGATACGCAGTATTTT
CDR3 protein: CASGLRGHTDTQYF

V gene: TRBV18
clone size: NA
J gene: TRBJ2-1
D gene: NA
CDR3 DNA: TGTGCCAGCTCACCTCCTAATAACAGGGAGGGTGAGCAGTTCTTC
CDR3 protein: CASSPPNNREGEQFF

V gene: TRBV18
clone size: NA
J gene: TRBJ1-4
D gene: TRBD1
CDR3 DNA: TGTGCCAGCGCCACTCAACAGGGGGATGAAAAACTGTTTTTT
CDR3 protein: CASATQQGDEKLFF

V gene: TRBV7-2
clone size: NA
J gene: TRBJ2-1
D gene: NA
CDR3 DNA: TGTGCCAGCAGCATGACTTTTAACAATGAGCAGTTCTTC
CDR3 protein: CASSMTFNNEQFF

V gene: TRBV6-5
clone size: NA
J gene: TRBJ1-1
D gene: TRBD1
CDR3 DNA: TGTGCCAGCTCAGGTTACACAGGGGGGAACACTGAAGCTTTCTTT
CDR3 protein: CASSGYTGGNTEAFF

V gene: TRBV5-1
clone size: NA
J gene: TRBJ2-5
D gene: TRBD2
CDR3 DNA: TGCGCCAGCAGCCCCTTTTCCGGACTAGCGGACATTCAAGAGACCCAGTACTTC
CDR3 protein: CASSPFSGLADIQETQYF

V gene: TRBV30
clone size: NA
J gene: TRBJ1-2
D gene: NA
CDR3 DNA: TGTGCCTGGAGCGGGGTCCCCTATGGCTACACCTTC
CDR3 protein: CAWSGVPYGYTF

V gene: TRBV3-1/TRBV3-2
clone size: NA
J gene: TRBJ1-6
D gene: TRBD1
CDR3 DNA: TGTGCCAGCAGCCCGCGGGACAGGGGCTATAATTCACCCCTCCACTTT
CDR3 protein: CASSPRDRGYNSPLHF

V gene: TRBV27
clone size: NA
J gene: TRBJ2-7
D gene: NA
CDR3 DNA: TGTGCCAGCAGTTTACGGGGGGCTGCCTACGAGCAGTACTTC
CDR3 protein: CASSLRGAAYEQYF

V gene: TRBV30
clone size: NA
J gene: TRBJ2-2
D gene: TRBD1
CDR3 DNA: TGTGCCTGGAGGAGACAGGGTGGCACCGGGGAGCTGTTTTTT
CDR3 protein: CAWRRQGGTGELFF

V gene: TRBV7-9
clone size: NA
J gene: TRBJ1-5
D gene: NA
CDR3 DNA: TGTGCCAGCAGCCCCCAAGGGAGGCAGCCCCAGCATTTT
CDR3 protein: CASSPQGRQPQHF

V gene: TRBV7-2
clone size: few
J gene: TRBJ1-2
D gene: TRBD1
CDR3 DNA: TGTGCCAGCAGCTCGGACAGGCGCTATGGCTACACCTTC
CDR3 protein: CASSSDRRYGYTF

V gene: TRBV10-3
clone size: NA
J gene: TRBJ1-1
D gene: NA
CDR3 DNA: TGTGCCATCAGTGAGTCAGGCAAGAGGTCTAACACTGAAGCTTTCTTT
CDR3 protein: CAISESGKRSNTEAFF

V gene: TRBV28
clone size: many
J gene: TRBJ1-6
D gene: TRBD1
CDR3 DNA: TGTGCCAGCCTTAAAGGGACAGGGGTTAATTCACCCCTCCACTTT
CDR3 protein: CASLKGTGVNSPLHF

V gene: TRBV6-5
clone size: once
J gene: TRBJ1-6
D gene: NA
CDR3 DNA: TGTGCCAGCCACCCCTCAGGGAATTCACCCCTCCACTTT
CDR3 protein: CASHPSGNSPLHF

V gene: TRBV19
clone size: NA
J gene: TRBJ2-1
D gene: TRBD2
CDR3 DNA: TGTGCCAGTAGTATATCTAGCGGGAGTTATGAGCAGTTCTTC
CDR3 protein: CASSISSGSYEQFF

V gene: TRBV4-1
clone size: NA
J gene: TRBJ1-1
D gene: TRBD1
CDR3 DNA: TGCGCCAGCAGCCAAGATCACACAGGGGCTGAAGCTTTCTTT
CDR3 protein: CASSQDHTGAEAFF

V gene: TRBV24-1
clone size: once
J gene: TRBJ2-1
D gene: NA
CDR3 DNA: TGTGCCACCGGCAGACAGGCCGACAATGAGCAGTTCTTC
CDR3 protein: CATGRQADNEQFF

V gene: TRBV7-3
clone size: once
J gene: TRBJ2-3
D gene: TRBD2
CDR3 DNA: TGTGCCAGCAGCCCCCAAGCGGGGAGTAGCACAGATACGCAGTATTTT
CDR3 protein: CASSPQAGSSTDTQYF

V gene: TRBV19
clone size: NA
J gene: TRBJ2-1
D gene: NA
CDR3 DNA: TGTGCCAGTAAAACAGGGAGAGACTACAATGAGCAGTTCTTC
CDR3 protein: CASKTGRDYNEQFF

V gene: TRBV7-2
clone size: NA
J gene: TRBJ1-2
D gene: NA
CDR3 DNA: TGTGCCAGCAGCTTGGGCAGGGTTTATGGCTACACCTTC
CDR3 protein: CASSLGRVYGYTF

V gene: TRBV11-2
clone size: NA
J gene: TRBJ1-5
D gene: TRBD1
CDR3 DNA: TGTGCCAGCAGCTTAGGAGGGGGCCGGGGAAAGACCCAGCATTTT
CDR3 protein: CASSLGGGRGKTQHF

V gene: TRBV30
clone size: NA
J gene: TRBJ1-2
D gene: NA
CDR3 DNA: TGTGCCTGGAGTGTGGGGCACCTCTATGGCTACACCTTC
CDR3 protein: CAWSVGHLYGYTF

V gene: TRBV13
clone size: NA
J gene: TRBJ1-5
D gene: NA
CDR3 DNA: TGTGCCAGCAGCCGCCAGTATAGCAATCAGCCCCAGCATTTT
CDR3 protein: CASSRQYSNQPQHF

V gene: TRBV4-3
clone size: NA
J gene: TRBJ2-7
D gene: TRBD2
CDR3 DNA: TGCGCCAGCAGCCAAGATCCTAGCGGGGCCTACGAGCAGTACTTC
CDR3 protein: CASSQDPSGAYEQYF

V gene: TRBV6-6
clone size: NA
J gene: TRBJ2-7
D gene: TRBD1
CDR3 DNA: TGTGCCAGCAGAGCTGGGACAGGGGAGAAGTACGAGCAGTACTTC
CDR3 protein: CASRAGTGEKYEQYF

V gene: TRBV5-6
clone size: NA
J gene: TRBJ2-6
D gene: NA
CDR3 DNA: TGTGCCAGCAGCATCAGACGGGGCTCTGGGGCCAACGTCCTGACTTTC
CDR3 protein: CASSIRRGSGANVLTF

V gene: TRBV27
clone size: NA
J gene: TRBJ2-3
D gene: TRBD2
CDR3 DNA: TGTGCCAGCAGTGGGGGGCTGACTAGCGGCCACACAGATACGCAGTATTTT
CDR3 protein: CASSGGLTSGHTDTQYF

V gene: TRBV7-9
clone size: NA
J gene: TRBJ1-2
D gene: NA
CDR3 DNA: TGTGCCAGCAGCTTACCGGGGGGACAAGAGGCCTTC
CDR3 protein: CASSLPGGQEAF

V gene: TRBV6-5
clone size: NA
J gene: TRBJ1-6
D gene: TRBD1
CDR3 DNA: TGTGCCAGCAGGACAGGGAATTCACCCCTCCACTTT
CDR3 protein: CASRTGNSPLHF

V gene: TRBV25-1
clone size: NA
J gene: TRBJ1-6
D gene: NA
CDR3 DNA: TGTGCCAGCAGTCCAGGGGTTAATTCACCCCTCCACTTT
CDR3 protein: CASSPGVNSPLHF

V gene: TRBV10-1
clone size: NA
J gene: TRBJ2-7
D gene: TRBD2
CDR3 DNA: TGCGCCAGCAGTGGGACTAGCGGGGGCGAAGAGCAGTACTTC
CDR3 protein: CASSGTSGGEEQYF

V gene: TRBV15
clone size: NA
J gene: TRBJ2-2
D gene: TRBD1
CDR3 DNA: TGTGCCACCAGCAGAGTTCGCTCAGGGGGCGCGTCCGGGGAGCTGTTTTTT
CDR3 protein: CATSRVRSGGASGELFF

V gene: TRBV5-1
clone size: NA
J gene: TRBJ2-7
D gene: NA
CDR3 DNA: TGCGCCAGCAGCTACGGTTACGAGCAGTACTTC
CDR3 protein: CASSYGYEQYF

V gene: TRBV4-1
clone size: NA
J gene: TRBJ1-1
D gene: NA
CDR3 DNA: TGCGCCAGCCTCCCAGAGGAACTCATGAACACTGAAGCTTTCTTT
CDR3 protein: CASLPEELMNTEAFF

V gene: TRBV4-3
clone size: NA
J gene: TRBJ2-3
D gene: TRBD2
CDR3 DNA: TGCGCCAGCAGCCCGGGACTAGCGGGGCCCCAAGGGGGGCAGTATTTT
CDR3 protein: CASSPGLAGPQGGQYF

V gene: TRBV7-9
clone size: NA
J gene: TRBJ2-1
D gene: NA
CDR3 DNA: TGTGCCAGCAGTGAGTGGAGCCGGAACAATGAGCAGTTCTTC
CDR3 protein: CASSEWSRNNEQFF

V gene: TRBV28
clone size: NA
J gene: TRBJ1-5
D gene: NA
CDR3 DNA: TGTGCCAGCAGCTTCCAGCCCCAGCATTTT
CDR3 protein: CASSFQPQHF

V gene: TRBV6-2/TRBV6-3
clone size: NA
J gene: TRBJ2-1
D gene: NA
CDR3 DNA: TGTGCCAGCAGTTACTCGGCCAGGGTGGGTACTGGAGTCAATGAGCAGTTCTTC
CDR3 protein: CASSYSARVGTGVNEQFF

V gene: TRBV27
clone size: NA
J gene: TRBJ2-1
D gene: NA
CDR3 DNA: TGTGCCAGCAGTTTGGGGGGGGCTTTGGATATGAATGAGCAGTTCTTC
CDR3 protein: CASSLGGALDMNEQFF

V gene: TRBV10-3
clone size: once
J gene: TRBJ1-2
D gene: NA
CDR3 DNA: TGTGCCATCAGTGCGTATGAATCGCAGGGGCCTTACCTGGGCTACACCTTC
CDR3 protein: CAISAYESQGPYLGYTF

V gene: TRBV4-1
clone size: NA
J gene: TRBJ2-5
D gene: NA
CDR3 DNA: TGCGCCAGCAGCCAAGGACGAGCTAGAGAGACCCAGTACTTC
CDR3 protein: CASSQGRARETQYF

V gene: TRBV15
clone size: NA
J gene: TRBJ2-5
D gene: TRBD2
CDR3 DNA: TGTGCCACCAGCAGAGGCACAGCGGGAGTTCGAGAGACCCAGTACTTC
CDR3 protein: CATSRGTAGVRETQYF

V gene: TRBV11-2
clone size: NA
J gene: TRBJ2-5
D gene: NA
CDR3 DNA: TGTGCCAGCAGCTTAGCGAGGGAGACCCAGTACTTC
CDR3 protein: CASSLARETQYF

V gene: TRBV7-9
clone size: NA
J gene: TRBJ2-7
D gene: NA
CDR3 DNA: TGTGCCAGCAGCCGAGACTACGAGCAGTACTTC
CDR3 protein: CASSRDYEQYF

V gene: TRBV7-9
clone size: NA
J gene: TRBJ2-3
D gene: TRBD2
CDR3 DNA: TGTGCCAGCAGCTTAGCACTAGCGAACACAGATACGCAGTATTTT
CDR3 protein: CASSLALANTDTQYF

V gene: TRBV2
clone size: few
J gene: TRBJ1-1
D gene: NA
CDR3 DNA: TGTGCCAGCAGTCCCTCCATTCAGGGTATGCGGGCTTTCTTT
CDR3 protein: CASSPSIQGMRAFF

V gene: TRBV14
clone size: NA
J gene: TRBJ2-2
D gene: TRBD1
CDR3 DNA: TGTGCCAGCAGCCAAGATCTTGTCTGGGACAGTAACACCGGGGAGCTGTTTTTT
CDR3 protein: CASSQDLVWDSNTGELFF

V gene: TRBV4-3
clone size: once
J gene: TRBJ2-3
D gene: TRBD2
CDR3 DNA: TGCGCCAGCAGCCCCCCCCGGGGTAGCGGGAGCACAGATACGCAGTATTTT
CDR3 protein: CASSPPRGSGSTDTQYF

V gene: TRBV30
clone size: NA
J gene: TRBJ1-4
D gene: NA
CDR3 DNA: TGTGCCTGGAGTGTAGTTTGGGCCCGGAATAATGAAAAACTGTTTTTT
CDR3 protein: CAWSVVWARNNEKLFF

V gene: TRBV2
clone size: NA
J gene: TRBJ2-4
D gene: TRBD1
CDR3 DNA: TGTGCCAGCAGTGAAGCCTCCGGGACAGGGTTTGCCAAAAACATTCAGTACTTC
CDR3 protein: CASSEASGTGFAKNIQYF

V gene: TRBV5-1
clone size: NA
J gene: TRBJ2-3
D gene: NA
CDR3 DNA: TGCGCCAGCAGCCGCGGGGACTCCACAGATACGCAGTATTTT
CDR3 protein: CASSRGDSTDTQYF

V gene: TRBV18
clone size: NA
J gene: TRBJ2-3
D gene: TRBD2
CDR3 DNA: TGTGCCAGCTCACGGACTAGCGGGGGGCCCGGGACGCAGTATTTT
CDR3 protein: CASSRTSGGPGTQYF